Listed here are 19 T cell receptor beta chains from one sample, sequenced in a study of CD8 T cells in ankylosing spondylitis. Findings and caveats of the study: There was a TCR beta motif, made of fewer than 10 highly homologous variants, that appeared characteristic of ankylosing spondylitis blood.

Antigens of these TCRs are unknown. Each CDR3 protein is one row after TCRdb ran MiXCR on the 5' RACE reads. The table shows fewer than 650,000 distinct CDR3 sequences, with roughly 13% occurring only once. The sample consisted of blood, either unsorted or a sorted T cell fraction (not recorded which). Receptor source: a male donor with ankylosing spondylitis.

This clonotype was detected only a few times. J is TRBJ2-1 and V is TRBV6-4, with D possibly matching TRBD2 (6 bases). The CDR3 runs to 15 residues. Trimming took 4 bases from V and 7 from J, leaving 17 bases between them. CDR1 and CDR2 from the germline V gene are MRHNA and SNTAGT. CDR3 loop: CASSGTAEAGNEQFF. In DNA, the CDR3 is TGTGCCAGCAGTGGAACAGCGGAGGCGGGGAATGAGCAGTTCTTC.

The chain combines TRBV4-1 with TRBJ2-1; no reliable D call. This CDR3 is built from 13 residues. V was trimmed by 1 base and J by 9 bases, leaving 10 bases between them. The V gene's germline CDR1 is MGHRA and CDR2 YSYEKL. The DNA for the CDR3 is TGCGCCAGCAGCCAAGGATGGGTGAGTGAGCAGTTCTTC. It translates to CASSQGWVSEQFF.

V gene TRBV11-2 combines with J gene TRBJ2-5; TRBD2 is a possible D gene (6 bases). The CDR3 contains 15 residues. Germline V gives CDR1 SGHAT, CDR2 FQNNGV. Trimming took off 5 bases at V and 2 bases at J, with 15 bases between the two ends. The CDR3 nucleotides read TGTGCCAGCAGCCGGGGGATGGGAGAACAAGAGACCCAGTACTTC. Translated: CASSRGMGEQETQYF. The full variable domain, with the rest looked up from reference TRBV11-2 and TRBJ2-5, is EAGVAQSPRYKIIEKRQSVAFWCNPISGHATLYWYQQILGQGPKLLIQFQNNGVVDDSQLPKDRFSAERLKGVDSTLKIQPAKLEDSAVYLCASSRGMGEQETQYFGPGTRLLVL.

This clonotype was picked up a small number of times. The chain uses TRBV10-2 and TRBJ2-1; TRBD1 aligns across 7 bases. Germline lookup yields CDR1 WSHSY and CDR2 SAAADI. V lost 10 bases and J lost 4; bases outside the gene matches: 10. The length of the CDR3 is 14 residues. In nucleotides, the CDR3 is TGCGCCACCGAGACAGGGTTTAGTTACAATGAGCAGTTCTTC. As protein: CATETGFSYNEQFF.

This clonotype came up a few times. The rearrangement links TRBV24-1 to TRBJ2-1; TRBD1 matches 10 bases. J gave up 4 bases and V 0 bases, and 17 bases lay outside the gene matches. Germline CDR1 and CDR2: KGHDR and SFDVKD. CDR3 size: 21 residues. CDR3 protein: CATSDLAAGTGALNTYNEQFF. DNA for the CDR3: TGTGCCACCAGTGATTTGGCGGCGGGGACAGGGGCCCTCAATACTTACAATGAGCAGTTCTTC.

There are many counts of this clonotype. The V gene is TRBV12-3 or TRBV12-4, the J gene TRBJ2-7; 8 bases fit TRBD1. J was trimmed by 3 bases and V by 6 bases; bases with no gene match: 7. The CDR3 covers 14 residues. CDR3 residues: CASSPRTGGYEQYF. Here the CDR3 DNA reads TGTGCCAGCAGCCCCCGAACAGGGGGCTACGAGCAGTACTTC.

At least ten counts were recorded for this clonotype. The gene calls are TRBV12-3 or TRBV12-4 and TRBJ2-1, with TRBD2 matching 10 bases. CDR3 length: 17 residues. Trimming at V came to 0 bases and at J to 8 bases, leaving 10 bases not matched to a gene. CDR3 in DNA: TGTGCCAGCAGTTTAGCCCCCCTAGCGGGAGTCCCCCATGAGCAGTTCTTC. The encoded protein is CASSLAPLAGVPHEQFF.

Only a few counts were recorded for this clonotype. This sequence joins TRBV20-1 and TRBJ2-1, with 12 bases that match TRBD2. The CDR3 length is 15 residues. Trimming cost V 3 bases and J 4 bases; bases outside gene matches: 4. Germline V gene lookup returns CDR1 DFQATT and CDR2 SNEGSKA (reference sequence). The CDR3 nucleotides read TGCAGTGCTAGGATACTAGCGGGAGGTTACAATGAGCAGTTCTTC. This sequence encodes CSARILAGGYNEQFF.

This clonotype appeared a few times. The V gene is TRBV29-1, the J gene TRBJ2-3; possible D gene TRBD1, 6 bases. Germline values: CDR1 SQVTM, CDR2 ANQGSEA. This CDR3 is 15 amino acids long. With 5 bases removed from V and 5 bases from J, the gap between germline ends came to 20 bases. CDR3 residues: CSVYGLWKGEDTQYF. The CDR3 DNA reads as TGCAGCGTTTACGGTTTATGGAAGGGGGAAGATACGCAGTATTTT.

This clonotype was counted only a few times. J is TRBJ2-1 and V is TRBV15, with TRBD1 matching 9 bases. This CDR3 contains 16 residues. J gave up 4 bases and V 0 bases, and 4 bases lay outside the gene matches. Germline lookup yields CDR1 LNHNV and CDR2 YYDKDF (reference sequence). CDR3 in DNA: TGTGCCACCAGCAGAGAGAGGACAGGGGTTTACAATGAGCAGTTCTTC. Its translation is CATSRERTGVYNEQFF.

The table lists this clonotype with a count of one. The chain links TRBV5-1 to TRBJ2-2, with D possibly being TRBD2 (7 bases). The V gene's germline CDR1 is SGHRS and CDR2 YFSETQ. The CDR3 has 14 amino acids. Trimming shortened V by 0 bases and J by 6 bases, and 9 bases separated the two germline ends. The DNA of the CDR3 is TGCGCCAGCAGCTTGGAGGGGGGGGCCGGGGAGCTGTTTTTT. Translating gives CASSLEGGAGELFF.

This chain uses TRBV5-1 with TRBJ2-7, with D perhaps matching TRBD1 (6 bases). Germline V gives CDR1 SGHRS, CDR2 YFSETQ. V lost 4 bases to trimming and J lost 5 bases, with 16 bases between them. The length of the CDR3 is 14 residues. This CDR3 is CASSITGINDEQYF. As DNA, the CDR3 is TGCGCCAGCAGCATAACAGGGATCAACGACGAGCAGTACTTC.

The genes are TRBV11-3 and TRBJ2-1; no reliable D call. V lost 0 bases to trimming and J lost 5 bases, with 14 bases between them. CDR3 length: 16 residues. Germline CDR1 SGHNT, CDR2 YENEEA. CDR3 in amino acids: CASSLDMPSYNNEQFF. CDR3 nucleotides: TGTGCCAGCAGCTTAGATATGCCCTCCTATAACAATGAGCAGTTCTTC.

The rearrangement uses TRBV6-2 or TRBV6-3 and TRBJ1-4; 7 bases are a match to TRBD1. Germline V lookup: CDR1 MNHEY, CDR2 SVGEGT. Trimming took 6 bases from V and 10 from J; bases not matched to a gene: 11. This CDR3 contains 14 residues. CDR3 sequence (DNA): TGTGCCAGCAGCCTTCAGGGGGTAGTCGGAAAACTGTTTTTT. This gives the protein CASSLQGVVGKLFF.

This clonotype was seen a handful of times. The chain carries TRBV20-1 and TRBJ2-1, with D hard to call. CDR1 and CDR2 (germline): DFQATT, SNEGSKA (reference sequence). V shed 4 bases and J shed 8 bases, with 9 bases lying between them. This CDR3 has 11 amino acids. CDR3 protein: CSATHGDEQFF. For the CDR3, the DNA is TGCAGTGCTACCCACGGCGATGAGCAGTTCTTC.

The CDR3: CSATVAAGSYEQYF. In DNA, the CDR3 is TGCAGTGCTACGGTAGCGGCCGGCTCCTACGAGCAGTACTTC. V usage is TRBV20-1 and J usage is TRBJ2-7; TRBD2 is a possible D gene (6 bases). The germline CDR1 and CDR2 sequences are DFQATT and SNEGSKA (reference sequence). The CDR3 has 14 residues. The V gene lost 4 bases and the J gene lost 0 bases, with 13 bases spanning the gap.

This chain connects TRBV10-3 to TRBJ2-3; D gene unclear. The CDR3 loop spans 17 amino acids. Germline CDR1 and CDR2: ENHRY and SYGVKD. Trimming took 3 bases from V and 2 from J, leaving 18 bases between them. The CDR3 nucleotides are TGTGCCATCAGTGACTCGGACCGAGAACTTATCACAGATACGCAGTATTTT. Its translation: CAISDSDRELITDTQYF.

This clonotype has a handful of counts. The V call is TRBV12-3 or TRBV12-4, the J call TRBJ2-2; D unresolved. This CDR3 is built from 14 residues. Between the trimmed V and J ends, which lost 3 bases and 0 bases, there was a span of 5 bases. This CDR3 reads CASSFRSNTGELFF. CDR3 nucleotide sequence: TGTGCCAGCAGTTTTAGGTCGAACACCGGGGAGCTGTTTTTT.

In this sample, this clonotype turned up a few times. V and J are TRBV7-2 and TRBJ2-5; 7 bases are a match to TRBD2. J lost 5 bases, V lost 4 bases, and 10 bases had no gene match. Germline V gene data show CDR1 as SGHTA and CDR2 as FQGNSA. The CDR3 contains 15 residues. CDR3 protein: CASSSLGGGKETQYF. The CDR3 nucleotides read TGTGCCAGCAGCTCCCTGGGGGGGGGAAAGGAGACCCAGTACTTC.